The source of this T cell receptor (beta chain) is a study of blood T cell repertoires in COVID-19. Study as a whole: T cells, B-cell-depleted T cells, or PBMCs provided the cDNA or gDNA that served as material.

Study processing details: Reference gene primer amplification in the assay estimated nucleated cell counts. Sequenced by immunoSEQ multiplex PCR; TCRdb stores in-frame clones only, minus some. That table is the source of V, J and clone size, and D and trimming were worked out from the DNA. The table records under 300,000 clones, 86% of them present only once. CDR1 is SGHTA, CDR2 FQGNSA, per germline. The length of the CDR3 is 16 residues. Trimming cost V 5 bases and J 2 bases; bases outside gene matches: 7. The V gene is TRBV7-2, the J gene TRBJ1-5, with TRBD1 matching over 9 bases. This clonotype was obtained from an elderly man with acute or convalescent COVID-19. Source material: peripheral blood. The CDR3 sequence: CASSTGTGSGNQPQHF. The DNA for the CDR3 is TGTGCCAGCAGCACCGGGACAGGGTCGGGCAATCAGCCCCAGCATTTT.